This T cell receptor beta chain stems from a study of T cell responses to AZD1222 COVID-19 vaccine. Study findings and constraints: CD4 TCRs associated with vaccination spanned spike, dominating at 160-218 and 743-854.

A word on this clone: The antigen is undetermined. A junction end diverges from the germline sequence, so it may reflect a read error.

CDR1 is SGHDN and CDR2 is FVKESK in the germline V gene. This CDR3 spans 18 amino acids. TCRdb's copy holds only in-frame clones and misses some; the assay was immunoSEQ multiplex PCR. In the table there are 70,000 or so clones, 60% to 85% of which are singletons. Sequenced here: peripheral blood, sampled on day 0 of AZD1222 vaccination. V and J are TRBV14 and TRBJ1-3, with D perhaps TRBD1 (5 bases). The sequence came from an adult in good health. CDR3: CASSPLGAGSLSGNAIYF. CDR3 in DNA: TGTGCCAGCAGCCCTCTAGGGGCGGGAAGTTTGTCCGGAAACGCCATATATTTT.